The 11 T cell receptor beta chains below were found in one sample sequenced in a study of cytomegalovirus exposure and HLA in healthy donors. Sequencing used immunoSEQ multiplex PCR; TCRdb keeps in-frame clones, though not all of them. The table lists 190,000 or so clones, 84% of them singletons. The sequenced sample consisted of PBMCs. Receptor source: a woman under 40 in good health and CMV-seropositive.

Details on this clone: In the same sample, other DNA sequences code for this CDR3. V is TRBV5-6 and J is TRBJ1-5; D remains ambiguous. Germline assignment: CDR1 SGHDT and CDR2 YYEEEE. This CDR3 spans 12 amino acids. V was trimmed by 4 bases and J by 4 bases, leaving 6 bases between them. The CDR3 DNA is TGTGCCAGCAGCAGGACTAATCAGCCCCAGCATTTT. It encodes CASSRTNQPQHF.

In nucleotides, the CDR3 is TGCGCCAGCAGCCAGTGGGACAGGGGTTCGGGAGATACGCAGTATTTT. This codes for CASSQWDRGSGDTQYF. V and J are TRBV4-1 and TRBJ2-3; 10 positions match TRBD1. Germline CDR1 is MGHRA and CDR2 is YSYEKL. V shed 3 bases, J shed 5 bases, and the junction held 8 bases outside the gene matches. CDR3 length: 16 residues.

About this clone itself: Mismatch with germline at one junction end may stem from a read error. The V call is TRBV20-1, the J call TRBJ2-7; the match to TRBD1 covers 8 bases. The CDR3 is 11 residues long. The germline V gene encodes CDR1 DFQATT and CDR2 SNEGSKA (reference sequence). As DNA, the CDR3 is TGCAGTGCTAGTGCAGAGGACAGGGTGTGGTTC. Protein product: CSASAEDRVWF.

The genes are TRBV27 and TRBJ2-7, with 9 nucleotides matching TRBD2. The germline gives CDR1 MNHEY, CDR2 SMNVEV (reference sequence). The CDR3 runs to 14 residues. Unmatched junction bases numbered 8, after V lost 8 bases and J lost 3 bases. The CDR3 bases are TGTGCCAGCTGGGTAGCGGGAGACCGCTACGAGCAGTACTTC. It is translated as CASWVAGDRYEQYF.

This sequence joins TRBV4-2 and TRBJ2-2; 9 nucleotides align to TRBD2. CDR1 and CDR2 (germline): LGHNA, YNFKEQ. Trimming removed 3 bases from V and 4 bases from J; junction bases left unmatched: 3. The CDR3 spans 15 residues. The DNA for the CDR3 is TGTGCCAGCAGCCAGCTAGCGGGGCCCACCGGGGAGCTGTTTTTT. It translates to CASSQLAGPTGELFF.

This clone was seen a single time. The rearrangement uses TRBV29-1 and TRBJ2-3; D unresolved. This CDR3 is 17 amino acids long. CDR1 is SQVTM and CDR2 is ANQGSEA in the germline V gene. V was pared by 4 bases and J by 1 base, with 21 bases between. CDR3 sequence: CSVVFPTFGSGTDTQYF. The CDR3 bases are TGCAGCGTTGTGTTTCCTACTTTCGGGTCAGGCACAGATACGCAGTATTTT.

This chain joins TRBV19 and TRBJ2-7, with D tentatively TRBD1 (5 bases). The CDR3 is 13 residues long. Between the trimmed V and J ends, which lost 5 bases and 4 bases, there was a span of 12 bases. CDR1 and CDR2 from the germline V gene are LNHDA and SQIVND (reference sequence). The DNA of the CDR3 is TGTGCCAGTAGTCCCTCAGGGATTTACGAGCAGTACTTC. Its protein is CASSPSGIYEQYF.

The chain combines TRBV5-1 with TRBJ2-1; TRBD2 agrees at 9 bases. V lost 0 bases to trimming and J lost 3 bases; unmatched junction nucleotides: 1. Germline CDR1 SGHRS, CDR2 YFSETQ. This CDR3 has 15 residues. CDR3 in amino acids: CASSLGSGSYNEQFF. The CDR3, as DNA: TGCGCCAGCAGCTTGGGTAGCGGGAGCTACAATGAGCAGTTCTTC.

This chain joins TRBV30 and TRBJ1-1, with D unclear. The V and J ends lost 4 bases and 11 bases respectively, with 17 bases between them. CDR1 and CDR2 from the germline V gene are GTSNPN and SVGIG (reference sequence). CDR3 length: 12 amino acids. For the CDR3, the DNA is TGTGCCTGGAATCGGGCGGGAAAAGGGGCTTTCTTT. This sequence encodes CAWNRAGKGAFF. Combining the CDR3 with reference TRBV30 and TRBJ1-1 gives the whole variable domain SQTIHQWPATLVQPVGSPLSLECTVEGTSNPNLYWYRQAAGRGLQLLFYSVGIGQISSEVPQNLSASRPQDRQFILSSKKLLLSDSGFYLCAWNRAGKGAFFGQGTRLTVV.

CDR3 bases: TGTGCCAGCAGCTTTGGCGGGATTCCCTACGAGCAGTACTTC. Its protein product is CASSFGGIPYEQYF. This chain links TRBV5-6 with TRBJ2-7, with D perhaps matching TRBD2 (6 bases). Deletions cut 2 bases from V and 2 bases from J, with 11 bases between. Germline V gene data show CDR1 as SGHDT and CDR2 as YYEEEE. This CDR3 spans 14 amino acids.

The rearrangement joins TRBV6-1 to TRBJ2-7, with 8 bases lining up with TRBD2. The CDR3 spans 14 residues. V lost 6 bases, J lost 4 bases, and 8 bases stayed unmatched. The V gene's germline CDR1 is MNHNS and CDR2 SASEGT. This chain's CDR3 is CASRLITSGYEQYF. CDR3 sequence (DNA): TGTGCCAGCAGGCTCATAACTAGCGGATACGAGCAGTACTTC.